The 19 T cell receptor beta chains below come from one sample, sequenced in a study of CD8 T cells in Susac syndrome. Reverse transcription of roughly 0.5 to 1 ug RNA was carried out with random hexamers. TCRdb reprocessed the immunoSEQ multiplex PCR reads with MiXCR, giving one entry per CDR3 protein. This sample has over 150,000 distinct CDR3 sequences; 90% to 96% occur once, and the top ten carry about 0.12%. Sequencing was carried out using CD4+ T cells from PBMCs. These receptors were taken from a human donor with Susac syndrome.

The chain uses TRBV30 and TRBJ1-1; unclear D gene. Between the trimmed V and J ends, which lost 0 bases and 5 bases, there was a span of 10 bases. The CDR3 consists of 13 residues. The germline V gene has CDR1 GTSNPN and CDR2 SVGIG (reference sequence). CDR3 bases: TGTGCCTGGAGTGTACGATCAAGTACTGAAGCTTTCTTT. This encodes CAWSVRSSTEAFF.

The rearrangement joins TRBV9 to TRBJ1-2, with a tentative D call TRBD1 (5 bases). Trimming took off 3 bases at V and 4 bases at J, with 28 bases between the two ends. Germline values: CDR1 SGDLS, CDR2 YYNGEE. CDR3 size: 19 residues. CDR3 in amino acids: CASSEVPPGLPSRPYGYTF. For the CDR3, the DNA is TGTGCCAGCAGCGAGGTCCCCCCGGGACTTCCATCGCGTCCCTATGGCTACACCTTC.

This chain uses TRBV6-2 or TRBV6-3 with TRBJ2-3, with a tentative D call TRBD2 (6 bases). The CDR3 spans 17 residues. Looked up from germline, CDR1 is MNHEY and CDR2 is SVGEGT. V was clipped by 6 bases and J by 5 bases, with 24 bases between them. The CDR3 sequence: CASSWWRVGGGLDTQYF. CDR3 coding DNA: TGTGCCAGCAGCTGGTGGCGGGTCGGCGGAGGGCTAGATACGCAGTATTTT.

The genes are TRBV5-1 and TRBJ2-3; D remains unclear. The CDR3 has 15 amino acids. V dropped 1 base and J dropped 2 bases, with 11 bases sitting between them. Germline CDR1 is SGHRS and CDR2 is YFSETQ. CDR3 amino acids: CASSLSGSTTDTQYF. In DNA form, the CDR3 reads TGCGCCAGCAGCTTGTCGGGCAGCACCACAGATACGCAGTATTTT.

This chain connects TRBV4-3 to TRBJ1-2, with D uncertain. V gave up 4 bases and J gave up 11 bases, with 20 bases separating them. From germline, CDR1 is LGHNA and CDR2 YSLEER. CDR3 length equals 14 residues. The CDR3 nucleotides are TGCGCCAGCAGCCGAAGACTCCGCGGGGAAGGGTACACCTTC. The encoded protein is CASSRRLRGEGYTF.

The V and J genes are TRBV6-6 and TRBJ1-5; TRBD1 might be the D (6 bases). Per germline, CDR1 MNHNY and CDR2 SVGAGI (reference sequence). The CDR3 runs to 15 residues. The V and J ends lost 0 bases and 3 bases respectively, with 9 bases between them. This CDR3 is CASSYSDSLNQPQHF. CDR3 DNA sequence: TGTGCCAGCAGTTACTCGGACAGTCTCAATCAGCCCCAGCATTTT.

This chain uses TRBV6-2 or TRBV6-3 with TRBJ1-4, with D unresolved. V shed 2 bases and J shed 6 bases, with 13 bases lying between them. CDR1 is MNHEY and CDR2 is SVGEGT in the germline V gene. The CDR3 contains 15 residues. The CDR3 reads CASSYQQVVDEKLFF. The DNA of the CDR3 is TGTGCCAGCAGTTACCAGCAGGTGGTGGATGAAAAACTGTTTTTT.

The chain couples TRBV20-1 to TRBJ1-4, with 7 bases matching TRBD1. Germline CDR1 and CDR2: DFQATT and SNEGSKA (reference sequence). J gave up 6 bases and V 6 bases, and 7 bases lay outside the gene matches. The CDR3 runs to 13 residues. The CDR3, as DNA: TGCAGTGCCCCGACAGGGTCGTATGAAAAACTGTTTTTT. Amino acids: CSAPTGSYEKLFF.

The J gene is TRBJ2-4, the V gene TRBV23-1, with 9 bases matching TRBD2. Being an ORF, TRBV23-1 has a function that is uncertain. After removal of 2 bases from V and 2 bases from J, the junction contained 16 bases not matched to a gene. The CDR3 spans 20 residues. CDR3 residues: CASSQTTLHLAGLTKNIQYF. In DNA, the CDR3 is TGCGCCAGCAGTCAAACCACATTGCATCTAGCGGGACTGACCAAAAACATTCAGTACTTC.

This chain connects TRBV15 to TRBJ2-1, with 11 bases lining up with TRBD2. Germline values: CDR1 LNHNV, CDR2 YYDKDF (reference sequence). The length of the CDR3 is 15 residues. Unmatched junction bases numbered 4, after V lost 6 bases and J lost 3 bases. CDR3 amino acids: CATSPGTSGYNEQFF. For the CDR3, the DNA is TGTGCCACCAGTCCCGGGACTAGCGGCTACAATGAGCAGTTCTTC.

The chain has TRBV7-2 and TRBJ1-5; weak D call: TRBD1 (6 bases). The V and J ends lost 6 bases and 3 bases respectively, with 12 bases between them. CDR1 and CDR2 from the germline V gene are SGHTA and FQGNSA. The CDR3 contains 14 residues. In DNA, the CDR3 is TGTGCCAGCAGTTTGGACAGTTACAATCAGCCCCAGCATTTT. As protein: CASSLDSYNQPQHF. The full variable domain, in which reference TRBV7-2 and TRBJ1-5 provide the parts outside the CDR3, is GAGVSQSPSNKVTEKGKDVELRCDPISGHTALYWYRQSLGQGLEFLIYFQGNSAPDKSGLPSDRFSAERTGGSVSTLTIQRTQQEDSAVYLCASSLDSYNQPQHFGDGTRLSIL.

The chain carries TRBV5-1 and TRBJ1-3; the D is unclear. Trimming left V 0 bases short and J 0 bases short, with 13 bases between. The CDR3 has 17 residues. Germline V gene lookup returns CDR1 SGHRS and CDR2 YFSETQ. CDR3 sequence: CASSLVTEGSSGNTIYF. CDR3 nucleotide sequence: TGCGCCAGCAGCTTGGTAACAGAGGGCAGCTCTGGAAACACCATATATTTT.

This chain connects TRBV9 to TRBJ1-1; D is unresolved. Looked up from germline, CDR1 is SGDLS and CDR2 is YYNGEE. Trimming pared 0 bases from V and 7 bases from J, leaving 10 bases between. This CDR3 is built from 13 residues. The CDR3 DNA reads TGTGCCAGCAGCGTAGCTAGCATAGGTGAAGCTTTCTTT. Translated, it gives CASSVASIGEAFF. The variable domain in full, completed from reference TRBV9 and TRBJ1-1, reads DSGVTQTPKHLITATGQRVTLRCSPRSGDLSVYWYQQSLDQGLQFLIQYYNGEERAKGNILERFSAQQFPDLHSELNLSSLELGDSALYFCASSVASIGEAFFGQGTRLTVV.

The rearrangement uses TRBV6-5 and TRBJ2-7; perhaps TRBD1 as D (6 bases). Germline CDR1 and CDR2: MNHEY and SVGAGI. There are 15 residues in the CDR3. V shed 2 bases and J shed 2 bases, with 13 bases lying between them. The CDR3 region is CASSYVRDTAYEQYF. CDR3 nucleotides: TGTGCCAGCAGTTACGTTAGGGACACAGCCTACGAGCAGTACTTC.

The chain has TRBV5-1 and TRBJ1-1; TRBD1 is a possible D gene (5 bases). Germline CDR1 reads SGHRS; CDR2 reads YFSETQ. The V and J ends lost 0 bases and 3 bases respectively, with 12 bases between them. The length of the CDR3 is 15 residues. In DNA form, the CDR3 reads TGCGCCAGCAGCTTGGCCGGGGGACGGGACACTGAAGCTTTCTTT. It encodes CASSLAGGRDTEAFF.

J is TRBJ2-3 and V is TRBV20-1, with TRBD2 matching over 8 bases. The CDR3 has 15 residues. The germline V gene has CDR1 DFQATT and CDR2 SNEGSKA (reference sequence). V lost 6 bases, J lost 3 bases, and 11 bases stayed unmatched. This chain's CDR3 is CSAFAAGGITDTQYF. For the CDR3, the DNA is TGCAGTGCCTTTGCGGCGGGGGGCATAACAGATACGCAGTATTTT.

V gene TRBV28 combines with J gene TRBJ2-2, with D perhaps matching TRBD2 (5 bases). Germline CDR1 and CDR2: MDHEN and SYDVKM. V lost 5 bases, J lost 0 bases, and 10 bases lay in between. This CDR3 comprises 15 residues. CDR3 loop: CASSPRGPNTGELFF. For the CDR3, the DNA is TGTGCCAGCAGTCCTCGAGGGCCGAACACCGGGGAGCTGTTTTTT.

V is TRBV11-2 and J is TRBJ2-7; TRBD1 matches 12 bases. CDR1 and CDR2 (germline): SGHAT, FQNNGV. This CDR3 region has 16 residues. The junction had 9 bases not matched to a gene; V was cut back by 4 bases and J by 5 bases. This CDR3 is CASSSGQGALFDEQYF. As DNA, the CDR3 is TGTGCCAGCAGCTCGGGACAGGGGGCTCTATTCGACGAGCAGTACTTC.

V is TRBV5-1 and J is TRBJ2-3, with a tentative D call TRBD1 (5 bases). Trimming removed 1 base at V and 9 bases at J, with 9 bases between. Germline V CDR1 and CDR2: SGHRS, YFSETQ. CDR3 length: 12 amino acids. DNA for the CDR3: TGCGCCAGCAGCTTGAGGGGCTCGACGCAGTATTTT. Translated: CASSLRGSTQYF.